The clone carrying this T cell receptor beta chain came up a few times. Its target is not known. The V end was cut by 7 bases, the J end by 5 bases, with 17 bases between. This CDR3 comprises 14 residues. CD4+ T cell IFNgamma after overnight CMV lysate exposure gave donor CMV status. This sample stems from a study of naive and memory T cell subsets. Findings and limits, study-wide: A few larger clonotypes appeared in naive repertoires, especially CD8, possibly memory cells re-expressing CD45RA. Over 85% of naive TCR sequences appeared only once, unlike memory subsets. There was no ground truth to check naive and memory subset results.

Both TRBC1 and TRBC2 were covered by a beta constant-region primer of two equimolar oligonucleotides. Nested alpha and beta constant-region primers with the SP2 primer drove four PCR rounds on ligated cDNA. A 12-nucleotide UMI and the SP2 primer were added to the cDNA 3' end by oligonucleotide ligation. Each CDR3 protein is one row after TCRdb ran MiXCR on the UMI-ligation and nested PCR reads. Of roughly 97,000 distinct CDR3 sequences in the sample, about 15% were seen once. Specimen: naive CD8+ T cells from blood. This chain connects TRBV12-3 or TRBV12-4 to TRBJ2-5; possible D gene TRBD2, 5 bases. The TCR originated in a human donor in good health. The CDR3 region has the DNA TGTGCCAGCACCCCAACGGGATTCGGCGAGACCCAGTACTTC. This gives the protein CASTPTGFGETQYF.